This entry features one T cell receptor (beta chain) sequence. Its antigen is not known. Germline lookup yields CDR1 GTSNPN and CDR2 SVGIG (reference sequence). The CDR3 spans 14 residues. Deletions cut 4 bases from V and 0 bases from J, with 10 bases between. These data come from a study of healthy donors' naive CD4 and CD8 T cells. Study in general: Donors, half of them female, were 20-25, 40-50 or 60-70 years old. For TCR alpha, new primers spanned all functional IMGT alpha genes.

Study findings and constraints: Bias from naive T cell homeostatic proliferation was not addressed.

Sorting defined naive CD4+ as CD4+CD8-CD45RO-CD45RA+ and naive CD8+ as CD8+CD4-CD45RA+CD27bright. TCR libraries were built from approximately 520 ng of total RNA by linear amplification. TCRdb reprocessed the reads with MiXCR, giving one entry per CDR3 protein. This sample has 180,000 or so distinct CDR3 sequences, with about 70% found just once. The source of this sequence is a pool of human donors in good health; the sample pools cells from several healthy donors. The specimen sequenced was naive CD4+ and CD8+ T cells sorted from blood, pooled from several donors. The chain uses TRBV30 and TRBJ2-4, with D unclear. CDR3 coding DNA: TGTGCCTGGAACGCCCAACTAGCCAAAAACATTCAGTACTTC. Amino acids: CAWNAQLAKNIQYF.